This T cell receptor (beta chain) was captured in a study of T cell responses to AZD1222 COVID-19 vaccine. Doses given second, at about 4 or about 12 weeks, were pooled. Repertoires were generated with immunoSEQ multiplex PCR, while TCRdb's copy carries only in-frame clones and drops some. The table lists tens of thousands of clones, 70% to 90% of them singletons. Study results and caveats: Mostly white British, mostly female donors; authors suggested clonal diversity may be underestimated. Seropositive status at baseline applied to only five or six AZD1222 recipients. Unmutated variant regions reportedly attract nearly half of all spike-specific TCRs.

Details on this clone: Its cognate antigen is unknown.

Source: peripheral blood, taken 28 days after the second AZD1222 dose. The TCR sequence derives from an adult who received the AZD1222 COVID-19 vaccine.

The CDR3 coding sequence is TGTGCCAGCACTAGTCGTCCCCTCTCCTCTTATGGCTACACCTTC. This translates into CASTSRPLSSYGYTF. The V and J genes are TRBV4-2 and TRBJ1-2; no firm D call. V lost 7 bases and J 5 bases, leaving 20 bases between the germline ends. The CDR3 has 15 amino acids. Germline V gene lookup returns CDR1 LGHNA and CDR2 YNFKEQ.